What follows are 24 T cell receptor beta chains derived from one specimen sequenced in a study of T cell repertoires in cytomegalovirus infection. These receptors' antigens are unknown. TCRdb re-analysed the reads in MiXCR, keeping a single row per CDR3 protein. The sample shows some 940,000 distinct CDR3 sequences, about 33% of them seen only once. The sample consisted of cultured CD8+ T cells from PBMCs, taken from culture after CMV antigen stimulation. The receptors come from a human donor in good health (CMV status not recorded). Some clones in this sample may be carry-over from other donors' samples.

In this sample, this clonotype turned up many times. V is TRBV6-5 and J is TRBJ2-7; D call uncertain. V gave up 0 bases and J gave up 7 bases, with 10 bases separating them. Germline-derived CDR1 and CDR2 are MNHEY and SVGAGI. CDR3 size: 13 residues. CDR3 sequence: CASSYSRYGEQYV. Here the CDR3 DNA reads TGTGCCAGCAGTTACTCTCGTTATGGAGAGCAGTACGTC.

This clonotype was found a few times. The V call is TRBV7-9, the J call TRBJ1-2; D gene ambiguous. Germline CDR1 reads SEHNR; CDR2 reads FQNEAQ (reference sequence). V lost 8 bases to trimming and J lost 5 bases, with 24 bases between them. CDR3 size: 16 residues. The CDR3 loop reads CASPRAGLKGLYGYTF. DNA for the CDR3: TGTGCCAGCCCCCGTGCGGGTCTCAAAGGCCTATATGGCTACACCTTC.

The genes are TRBV7-9 and TRBJ2-7; possible D gene TRBD2, 6 bases. Trimming removed 4 bases from V and 3 bases from J, with 16 bases in between. The germline gives CDR1 SEHNR, CDR2 FQNEAQ (reference sequence). The CDR3 loop spans 15 amino acids. Here the CDR3 DNA reads TGTGCCAGCAGCTCGCAGACGGGAGTCTTCTACGAGCAGTACTTC. It is translated as CASSSQTGVFYEQYF.

This clonotype was observed many times. This chain joins TRBV7-8 and TRBJ2-5; tentatively, D is TRBD1 (6 bases). Trimming pared 4 bases from V and 9 bases from J, leaving 15 bases between. The CDR3 loop spans 13 amino acids. Looked up from germline, CDR1 is SGHVS and CDR2 is FQNEAQ. The CDR3 here is CASSSTREGAQYF. In DNA form, the CDR3 reads TGTGCCAGCAGCTCGACCCGAGAGGGGGCCCAGTACTTC.

Comment on this clonotype: A much larger clone lies one base from this, so it may be a read error. The rearrangement uses TRBV14 and TRBJ2-1, with D possibly TRBD2 on 5 matching bases. The CDR3 extends over 17 amino acids. Germline CDR1 SGHDN, CDR2 FVKESK. In nucleotides, the CDR3 is TGTGTCAGCAGCCAAGGGTTAGCGACGAATATCTACAATGAGCAGTTCTTC. Translating it yields CVSSQGLATNIYNEQFF.

The rearrangement joins TRBV20-1 to TRBJ2-7, with D perhaps matching TRBD1 (6 bases). Germline V gene lookup returns CDR1 DFQATT and CDR2 SNEGSKA (reference sequence). CDR3 size: 14 residues. V was pared by 6 bases and J by 3 bases, with 18 bases between. This chain's CDR3 is CSARPPGEVYEQYV. The CDR3 DNA follows: TGCAGTGCCCGGCCCCCAGGGGAAGTCTACGAGCAGTACGTC.

Comments on this clonotype: This may be a read error, as it is one base from a much larger clone. The rearrangement uses TRBV7-2 and TRBJ1-5, with TRBD1 identical over 7 bases. Germline V gives CDR1 SGHTA, CDR2 FQGNSA. This CDR3 contains 14 residues. The CDR3 coding sequence is TGTGCCAGCAGCGTATTACAGGGGAATCAGTCCCAGCATTTT. This gives the protein CASSVLQGNQSQHF.

This chain connects TRBV7-9 to TRBJ2-5, with D hard to call. Trimming took 6 bases from V and 4 from J, leaving 9 bases between them. Germline V gene lookup returns CDR1 SEHNR and CDR2 FQNEAQ (reference sequence). The CDR3 is 12 amino acids. The CDR3 DNA follows: TGTGCCAGCAGGGATGGGCGAGAGACCCAGTACTTC. This gives the protein CASRDGRETQYF.

J is TRBJ1-2 and V is TRBV7-8, with 7 bases fitting TRBD1. J lost 6 bases, V lost 0 bases, and 10 bases had no gene match. This CDR3 is built from 16 residues. Germline CDR1 reads SGHVS; CDR2 reads FQNEAQ. CDR3 nucleotide sequence: TGTGCCAGCAGCTTAGCGCTACCTGACAGGGAAGATGGCTACACCTTC. It translates to CASSLALPDREDGYTF.

V and J are TRBV6-5 and TRBJ1-2, with no clear D. This CDR3 has 14 amino acids. Germline assignment: CDR1 MNHEY and CDR2 SVGAGI. V lost 0 bases and J lost 5, with 10 bases in between. CDR3 residues: CASSYSSMEYGYTF. The CDR3 DNA follows: TGTGCCAGCAGTTACTCGAGTATGGAGTATGGCTACACCTTC.

The rearrangement links TRBV7-2 to TRBJ2-7, with 7 bases lining up with TRBD1. There are 16 residues in the CDR3. Unmatched junction bases numbered 13, after V lost 7 bases and J lost 1 base. From germline, CDR1 is SGHTA and CDR2 FQGNSA. This CDR3 reads CASTYDGTAPSYEQYF. CDR3 sequence (DNA): TGTGCCAGCACCTACGACGGGACAGCGCCGTCCTACGAGCAGTACTTC.

In its sample, this clonotype was seen a few times. Here the CDR3 reads CASSPRSGAVNNEQFF. CDR3 DNA: TGTGCCAGCAGCCCTCGTTCGGGGGCCGTAAACAATGAGCAGTTCTTC. The gene calls are TRBV9 and TRBJ2-1; tentatively, D is TRBD1 or TRBD2 (6 bases each). The germline gives CDR1 SGDLS, CDR2 YYNGEE. This CDR3 comprises 16 residues. V shed 4 bases and J shed 5 bases, with 19 bases lying between them.

This clonotype was recorded a few times. This chain joins TRBV6-5 and TRBJ2-3; a possible D gene is TRBD2 (6 bases). Germline CDR1 reads MNHEY; CDR2 reads SVGAGI. The V and J ends lost 5 bases and 1 base respectively, with 13 bases between them. The length of the CDR3 is 15 residues. Written as DNA, the CDR3 is TGTGCCAGCAGTATCCGGGGACTTCGCACAGATACGCAGTATTTT. The encoded protein is CASSIRGLRTDTQYF.

This clonotype was detected a few times. This chain uses TRBV19 with TRBJ1-1; D remains ambiguous. V shed 6 bases and J shed 1 base, with 12 bases lying between them. The germline CDR1 and CDR2 sequences are LNHDA and SQIVND (reference sequence). This CDR3 is built from 14 residues. CDR3: CASRTHMGNTEAFF. The CDR3 coding sequence is TGTGCCAGTAGGACCCATATGGGGAACACTGAAGCTTTCTTT.

The genes are TRBV10-2 and TRBJ2-5; weak D call: TRBD1 (5 bases). Germline V gene lookup returns CDR1 WSHSY and CDR2 SAAADI. The V gene lost 4 bases and the J gene lost 5 bases, with 14 bases spanning the gap. The length of the CDR3 is 14 residues. The CDR3 spells CASSGGHGPETQYF. Written as DNA, the CDR3 is TGCGCCAGCAGTGGGGGCCATGGTCCGGAGACCCAGTACTTC.

V and J are TRBV27 and TRBJ1-1; D ambiguous. The V end was cut by 4 bases, the J end by 1 base, with 7 bases between. Germline assignment: CDR1 MNHEY and CDR2 SMNVEV (reference sequence). The CDR3 spans 13 residues. CDR3 region: CASSWQPNTEAFF. As DNA, the CDR3 is TGTGCCAGCAGTTGGCAGCCGAACACTGAAGCTTTCTTT.

This clonotype was picked up a small number of times. The chain recombines TRBV11-2 with TRBJ2-1, with TRBD1 identical over 9 bases. V shed 5 bases and J 16 bases; nucleotides not matched to a gene: 6. CDR3 length equals 11 residues. Per germline, CDR1 SGHAT and CDR2 FQNNGV. The CDR3 DNA reads TGTGCCAGCAGCGTTGGGACAGGGCATTTCTTC. Translation: CASSVGTGHFF.

The chain employs TRBV20-1 and TRBJ2-1; 14 bases agree with TRBD2. The germline V gene encodes CDR1 DFQATT and CDR2 SNEGSKA (reference sequence). There are 20 residues in the CDR3. The junction had 10 bases not matched to a gene; V was cut back by 0 bases and J by 0 bases. CDR3 in amino acids: CSARDRGLAGALSSYNEQFF. The CDR3 DNA is TGCAGTGCTAGAGATCGGGGACTAGCGGGGGCCCTGAGCTCCTACAATGAGCAGTTCTTC.

In this sample, this clonotype turned up once. The chain combines TRBV5-1 with TRBJ2-2; D remains ambiguous. CDR1 is SGHRS, CDR2 YFSETQ, per germline. V was clipped by 9 bases and J by 5 bases, with 14 bases between them. The CDR3 contains 13 residues. CDR3 sequence (DNA): TGCGCCATACAAAACGGGCTTACCGGGGAGCTGTTTTTT. Amino acids: CAIQNGLTGELFF.

The gene calls are TRBV7-6 and TRBJ2-2; no definite D call. The ends were cut back, 1 base at V and 1 base at J, with 10 bases in the middle. The germline CDR1 and CDR2 sequences are SGHVS and FNYEAQ. This CDR3 region has 16 residues. In DNA, the CDR3 is TGTGCCAGCAGCTTAGACCTGTCAGGGAACACCGGGGAGCTGTTTTTT. It is translated as CASSLDLSGNTGELFF.

The rearrangement joins TRBV7-9 to TRBJ1-2; D uncertain. Germline CDR1 SEHNR, CDR2 FQNEAQ (reference sequence). The CDR3 contains 13 residues. Between the trimmed V and J ends, which lost 5 bases and 3 bases, there was a span of 10 bases. CDR3 bases: TGTGCCAGCAGCGGGTACACGCACTATGGCTACACCTTC. This translates into CASSGYTHYGYTF. Full variable domain (rest looked up from reference TRBV7-9 and TRBJ1-2): DTGVSQNPRHKITKRGQNVTFRCDPISEHNRLYWYRQTLGQGPEFLTYFQNEAQLEKSRLLSDRFSAERPKGSFSTLEIQRTEQGDSAMYLCASSGYTHYGYTFGSGTRLTVV.

This clonotype was counted only a few times. V usage is TRBV7-2 and J usage is TRBJ2-7, with TRBD2 matching 9 bases. The CDR3 is made up of 15 amino acids. Per the germline V gene, CDR1 is SGHTA and CDR2 is FQGNSA. With 6 bases clipped from V and 1 base from J, the junction kept 7 bases outside the gene matches. Written as DNA, the CDR3 is TGTGCCAGCAGTGGTAGACTAGCGGCATCCTACGAGCAGTACGTC. The encoded protein is CASSGRLAASYEQYV.

This clonotype was detected ten times or more. J is TRBJ2-2 and V is TRBV7-8; 8 nucleotides agree with TRBD2. CDR3 size: 15 residues. The V gene's germline CDR1 is SGHVS and CDR2 FQNEAQ. With V trimmed by 5 bases and J by 8 bases, 10 bases remained unmatched. The CDR3 DNA reads TGTGCCAGCAGCCCTTTAGCGGGGTGGAGAGGGGAGCTGTTTTTT. It translates to CASSPLAGWRGELFF.

This clonotype has a handful of counts. The chain combines TRBV7-8 with TRBJ1-1; maybe TRBD1 (5 bases). The CDR3 runs to 15 residues. Trimming shortened V by 5 bases and J by 0 bases, and 13 bases separated the two germline ends. Germline V gene lookup returns CDR1 SGHVS and CDR2 FQNEAQ. Written as DNA, the CDR3 is TGTGCCAGCAGCCCACCGGGGGTGGTGAACACTGAAGCTTTCTTT. It yields the protein CASSPPGVVNTEAFF.